This T cell receptor (beta chain) was retrieved from a study of identical twins. Each CDR3 protein gets one entry after TCRdb re-called the 5' RACE reads with MiXCR. The table lists around 250,000 distinct CDR3 sequences, about 6.7% of them singletons, with 14% to 15% in the top ten. Germline loops: CDR1 LGHNA, CDR2 YNFKEQ. This CDR3 is built from 16 residues. V was pared by 0 bases and J by 3 bases, with 5 bases of the junction left unmatched. This clonotype showed up many times. This sample was also put to use in a study of T cells expressing NK-cell markers. That source reports: Several experiments confined sorting to alpha-beta TCR T cells with an anti-gamma-delta TCR antibody.

The receptor's source is a woman aged 18-35 years in good health. The chain is built from TRBV4-2 and TRBJ2-1, with TRBD2 matching 7 bases. Input material: CD8+ T cells sorted from blood. The CDR3 DNA follows: TGTGCCAGCAGCCAAGAGGGGGGGGGGTACTACAATGAGCAGTTCTTC. Its translation is CASSQEGGGYYNEQFF.